The 8 T cell receptor beta chains in this list originate from one sample, sequenced in a study of blood T cell repertoires in COVID-19. Assay: immunoSEQ multiplex PCR; the TCRdb copy retains only in-frame clones and omits some. The sample has about 68,000 clones, around 85% seen once. Material for sequencing was peripheral blood. These TCRs come from a woman in her sixties or seventies with acute or convalescent COVID-19.

This clone has a handful of counts. This chain connects TRBV7-3 to TRBJ2-7; weak D call: TRBD2 (6 bases). The germline CDR1 and CDR2 sequences are SGHTA and FQGTGA. Trimming removed 2 bases at V and 0 bases at J, with 11 bases between. The CDR3 length is 15 residues. The CDR3 reads CASSLYGSGSYEQYF. CDR3 nucleotide sequence: TGTGCCAGCAGCTTATATGGTAGCGGCTCCTACGAGCAGTACTTC.

This clone was detected only once. The chain combines TRBV21-1 with TRBJ1-6; TRBD1, as called in the table, went unchecked against the DNA. TRBV21-1 is noted as a pseudogene. This CDR3 has 16 residues. The chain's CDR3 is CASSSPPDRANSPLHF. CDR3 in DNA: TGTGCCAGCAGCTCTCCCCCGGACAGGGCCAATTCACCCCTCCACTTT.

The chain is built from TRBV28 and TRBJ2-2, with D maybe TRBD2 (5 bases). V lost 8 bases and J lost 5, with 12 bases in between. Germline loops: CDR1 MDHEN, CDR2 SYDVKM. This CDR3 region has 13 residues. CDR3 in DNA: TGTGCCAGCCGAGGGCCCGTGACCGGGGAGCTGTTTTTT. This sequence encodes CASRGPVTGELFF.

CDR3 coding DNA: TGTGCCAGCAGCGGGGCCCGGGACAGGGTCGGAAACACCATATATTTT. Translation: CASSGARDRVGNTIYF. The gene calls are TRBV9 and TRBJ1-3; 9 bases are a match to TRBD1. The J segment lost 4 bases and the V segment lost 3 bases, leaving 8 bases of the junction unmatched. Per germline, CDR1 SGDLS and CDR2 YYNGEE. This CDR3 has 16 amino acids.

The rearrangement joins TRBV28 to TRBJ1-5; possible D gene TRBD1, 5 bases. V lost 1 base to trimming and J lost 3 bases, with 13 bases between them. The CDR3 has 16 residues. CDR1 is MDHEN and CDR2 is SYDVKM in the germline V gene. The CDR3, as DNA: TGTGCCAGCAGTTTATACGGCGGGGCGTACAATCAGCCCCAGCATTTT. Amino acids: CASSLYGGAYNQPQHF.

This clone has just one count. The V and J genes are TRBV6-6 and TRBJ2-7; TRBD1 might be the D (5 bases). The germline V and J ends were trimmed by 0 bases and 2 bases, with 14 bases remaining between them. Germline assignment: CDR1 MNHNY and CDR2 SVGAGI (reference sequence). The CDR3 length is 16 residues. The CDR3: CASSYSSNQGPYEQYF. DNA of the CDR3: TGTGCCAGCAGTTACTCGAGTAATCAGGGTCCCTACGAGCAGTACTTC.

This chain connects TRBV30 to TRBJ2-5; perhaps TRBD2 as D (5 bases). The CDR3 extends over 14 amino acids. Germline V gene data show CDR1 as GTSNPN and CDR2 as SVGIG (reference sequence). V shed 4 bases and J shed 5 bases, with 17 bases lying between them. CDR3 in amino acids: CAWTHRLAGETQYF. As DNA, the CDR3 is TGTGCCTGGACCCATCGCCTAGCCGGGGAGACCCAGTACTTC.

The rearrangement links TRBV4-2 to TRBJ2-1; D is perhaps TRBD1 (6 bases). The CDR3 is 12 residues long. The V end lost 8 bases, the J end lost 9 bases, and 14 bases lay between the germline ends. CDR1 and CDR2 from the germline V gene are LGHNA and YNFKEQ. The CDR3 spells CASPRGVGEQFF. The CDR3 DNA sequence: TGTGCCAGCCCCAGGGGAGTTGGTGAGCAGTTCTTC.